One sample yielded the 21 T cell receptor beta chains listed below, sequenced in a study of blood T cell repertoires in COVID-19. Method: immunoSEQ multiplex PCR; TCRdb's copy keeps in-frame clones and lacks some. In the table there are around 260,000 clones, 85% to 90% of which are singletons. The sample was peripheral blood. These receptors were taken from a man younger than 30 with active or convalescent COVID-19.

The CDR3 sequence: CAWSTQERAPNQPQHF. The CDR3 DNA sequence: TGTGCCTGGAGTACCCAAGAGAGGGCCCCTAATCAGCCCCAGCATTTT. This chain connects TRBV30 to TRBJ1-5; no clear D. Between the trimmed V and J ends, which lost 2 bases and 4 bases, there was a span of 18 bases. Per the germline V gene, CDR1 is GTSNPN and CDR2 is SVGIG (reference sequence). This CDR3 region has 16 residues.

V gene TRBV4-1 combines with J gene TRBJ2-7; 11 bases agree with TRBD2. Per the germline V gene, CDR1 is MGHRA and CDR2 is YSYEKL. V lost 3 bases and J lost 0; bases outside the gene matches: 4. CDR3 length: 16 amino acids. This CDR3 reads CASSQLAGGPSYEQYF. The CDR3, as DNA: TGCGCCAGCAGCCAGCTAGCGGGAGGTCCCTCCTACGAGCAGTACTTC.

The rearrangement links TRBV10-3 to TRBJ2-3; TRBD1 matches at 12 bases. V trimming: 6 bases; J trimming: 4 bases; junction bases outside the gene matches: 5. Germline-derived CDR1 and CDR2 are ENHRY and SYGVKD. The CDR3 extends over 15 amino acids. The CDR3 region is CAIRGQGAGADTQYF. Here the CDR3 DNA reads TGTGCCATCAGGGGACAGGGGGCCGGCGCAGATACGCAGTATTTT.

This clone was detected many times. This chain links TRBV6-4 with TRBJ2-2; D gene uncertain. CDR3 length: 13 amino acids. CDR1 MRHNA and CDR2 SNTAGT come from the germline V gene. The ends were cut back, 3 bases at V and 4 bases at J, with 6 bases in the middle. The CDR3 loop reads CASSEGVTGELFF. In nucleotides, the CDR3 is TGTGCCAGCAGTGAAGGAGTCACCGGGGAGCTGTTTTTT.

This clone was seen a single time. The chain couples TRBV27 to TRBJ2-1, with 7 bases identical to TRBD2. The CDR3 runs 12 residues. V was pared by 3 bases and J by 8 bases, with 1 base of the junction left unmatched. CDR1 is MNHEY and CDR2 is SMNVEV in the germline V gene (reference sequence). The CDR3 is CASSLGGYEQFF. The CDR3 coding sequence is TGTGCCAGCAGTTTGGGGGGGTATGAGCAGTTCTTC.

This chain links TRBV5-1 with TRBJ1-4; D is ambiguous. The V gene's germline CDR1 is SGHRS and CDR2 YFSETQ. The CDR3 extends over 15 amino acids. Trimming shortened V by 4 bases and J by 4 bases, and 14 bases separated the two germline ends. The CDR3 DNA reads as TGCGCCAGCAGCCCAGGTGCGGGGATTAATGAAAAACTGTTTTTT. Protein product: CASSPGAGINEKLFF.

V gene TRBV18 combines with J gene TRBJ1-1, with a tentative D call TRBD1 (6 bases). Germline CDR1 reads KGHSH; CDR2 reads LQKENI. Trimming removed 3 bases at V and 5 bases at J, with 19 bases between. The CDR3 contains 16 residues. CDR3 nucleotide sequence: TGTGCCAGCTCACCGCGACAGGCCCCACGGGAAACTGAAGCTTTCTTT. Translation gives CASSPRQAPRETEAFF.

The V and J genes are TRBV10-3 and TRBJ1-1; D is unclear. This CDR3 contains 14 residues. Germline CDR1 reads ENHRY; CDR2 reads SYGVKD. Deletions cut 3 bases from V and 5 bases from J, with 13 bases between. The CDR3 DNA reads as TGTGCCATCAGTGACGGTTCCCCGGGAACTGAAGCTTTCTTT. Translation: CAISDGSPGTEAFF.

The chain combines TRBV19 with TRBJ2-6, with D perhaps TRBD1 (6 bases). Germline loops: CDR1 LNHDA, CDR2 SQIVND (reference sequence). The ends were cut back, 1 base at V and 2 bases at J, with 12 bases in the middle. The CDR3 is 17 amino acids. CDR3 region: CASSIVKTGTGANVLTF. In DNA, the CDR3 is TGTGCCAGTAGTATAGTCAAAACAGGGACTGGGGCCAACGTCCTGACTTTC.

For this clone: Within the sample, other DNA sequences also encode this same CDR3. The chain is built from TRBV5-1 and TRBJ1-2; D remains ambiguous. In germline, CDR1 is SGHRS, CDR2 YFSETQ. This CDR3 comprises 13 residues. Trimming removed 1 base from V and 0 bases from J, with 4 bases in between. The CDR3 coding sequence is TGCGCCAGCAGCTTGTCCACTAACTATGGCTACACCTTC. Its protein is CASSLSTNYGYTF.

The chain combines TRBV6-5 with TRBJ2-7; tentatively, D is TRBD2 (6 bases). The CDR3 runs to 14 residues. The V end was cut by 0 bases, the J end by 7 bases, with 13 bases between. The V gene's germline CDR1 is MNHEY and CDR2 SVGAGI. The CDR3 loop is CASSYSGQAGEQYF. CDR3 sequence (DNA): TGTGCCAGCAGTTACTCAGGCCAGGCGGGGGAGCAGTACTTC.

This chain uses TRBV10-2 with TRBJ1-1; D is ambiguous. V lost 4 bases and J 5 bases, leaving 11 bases between the germline ends. Germline V CDR1 and CDR2: WSHSY, SAAADI. This CDR3 contains 13 residues. CDR3: CASSATHWTEAFF. The CDR3 DNA reads TGCGCCAGCAGTGCGACTCATTGGACTGAAGCTTTCTTT.

This chain joins TRBV3-1 (or the pseudogene TRBV3-2) and TRBJ2-3; tentative D call: TRBD2 (6 bases). Trimming took 2 bases from V and 5 from J, leaving 20 bases between them. The germline V gene has CDR1 LGHDT and CDR2 YNNKEL (reference sequence). The CDR3 covers 17 residues. CDR3 DNA sequence: TGTGCCAGCAGCCAAATAGCTGGGCCGGGAGCTGGAGATACGCAGTATTTT. This codes for CASSQIAGPGAGDTQYF.

The rearrangement links TRBV7-9 to TRBJ2-1; TRBD2 matches 9 bases. Trimming cost V 6 bases and J 1 base; bases outside gene matches: 10. The CDR3 is 17 amino acids. Per the germline V gene, CDR1 is SEHNR and CDR2 is FQNEAQ (reference sequence). DNA of the CDR3: TGTGCCAGCAGTCAACCCCCGGGACTAGCATCCTACAATGAGCAGTTCTTC. Residues: CASSQPPGLASYNEQFF.

The CDR3 nucleotides read TGTGCCTGCGGGACAGACTTCATGAACACTGAAGCTTTCTTT. This translates into CACGTDFMNTEAFF. V and J are TRBV6-5 and TRBJ1-1, with TRBD1 identical over 7 bases. The junction had 9 bases not matched to a gene; V was cut back by 11 bases and J by 0 bases. Germline values: CDR1 MNHEY, CDR2 SVGAGI. This CDR3 has 14 amino acids.

A single count supports this clone. V is TRBV24-1 and J is TRBJ2-5; D remains ambiguous. Trimming removed 6 bases at V and 2 bases at J, with 9 bases between. Germline assignment: CDR1 KGHDR and CDR2 SFDVKD. CDR3 size: 13 residues. CDR3 sequence (DNA): TGTGCCACCAGTCTTTCCGGGCAAGAGACCCAGTACTTC. Translating it yields CATSLSGQETQYF.

The chain combines TRBV13 with TRBJ2-2, with 8 nucleotides matching TRBD1. The J segment lost 6 bases and the V segment lost 4 bases, leaving 4 bases of the junction unmatched. CDR1 PRHDT and CDR2 FYEKMQ come from the germline V gene (reference sequence). The length of the CDR3 is 14 residues. The CDR3 DNA is TGTGCCAGCAGCTCTCAACAGGGGGCCGGGGAGCTGTTTTTT. It translates to CASSSQQGAGELFF.

The chain's CDR3 is CASSQAQGGETQYF. The CDR3 DNA reads TGCGCCAGCAGCCAAGCGCAGGGAGGAGAGACCCAGTACTTC. This chain links TRBV4-3 with TRBJ2-5; possibly TRBD2 for D (6 bases). Trimming removed 1 base from V and 4 bases from J, with 10 bases in between. This CDR3 has 14 amino acids. The germline V gene encodes CDR1 LGHNA and CDR2 YSLEER.

This rearrangement joins TRBV27 to TRBJ2-7, with a weak D call TRBD1 (6 bases). CDR1 MNHEY and CDR2 SMNVEV come from the germline V gene (reference sequence). The CDR3 sequence is 14 residues long. Trimming pared 6 bases from V and 0 bases from J, leaving 12 bases between. This CDR3 reads CASRRTGYSYEQYF. The CDR3 DNA is TGTGCCAGCAGGCGAACAGGGTACTCCTACGAGCAGTACTTC.

This chain connects TRBV29-1 to TRBJ2-7, with 7 bases that match TRBD1. J was trimmed by 0 bases and V by 4 bases; bases with no gene match: 12. Looked up from germline, CDR1 is SQVTM and CDR2 is ANQGSEA. The CDR3 contains 16 residues. CDR3 sequence (DNA): TGCAGCGTTGTTCTGGGACAGAACTTTTACTCCTACGAGCAGTACTTC. Encoded protein: CSVVLGQNFYSYEQYF.

The CDR3 protein is CASTRQVYEKLFF. DNA for the CDR3: TGTGCCAGCACGAGACAGGTTTACGAAAAACTGTTTTTT. The gene calls are TRBV18 and TRBJ1-4, with D tentatively TRBD1 (6 bases). Germline assignment: CDR1 KGHSH and CDR2 LQKENI. Trimming cost V 8 bases and J 8 bases, with 15 bases left between them. The CDR3 contains 13 residues. The full variable domain, rest sourced from reference TRBV18 and TRBJ1-4, is NAGVMQNPRHLVRRRGQEARLRCSPMKGHSHVYWYRQLPEEGLKFMVYLQKENIIDESGMPKERFSAEFPKEGPSILRIQQVVRGDSAAYFCASTRQVYEKLFFGSGTQLSVL.